These 16 T cell receptor beta chains originate from one sample sequenced in a study of blood T cell repertoires in COVID-19. Only in-frame clones appear in the TCRdb table, and some are missing; sequencing was by immunoSEQ multiplex PCR. The top ten hold approximately 1.1% of the sample, which has over 150,000 clones, 85% seen once. Source material: peripheral blood. These receptors were obtained from a man aged 35-49 years with acute or convalescent COVID-19.

The V call is TRBV3-1 (or the pseudogene TRBV3-2), the J call TRBJ1-2, with D possibly matching TRBD1 (5 bases). V dropped 3 bases and J dropped 8 bases, with 10 bases sitting between them. CDR1 and CDR2 from the germline V gene are LGHDT and YNNKEL (reference sequence). The CDR3 loop spans 12 amino acids. DNA for the CDR3: TGTGCCAGCAGCCAGCCTGGGGGGGGCTACACCTTC. Translating it yields CASSQPGGGYTF.

The genes are TRBV2 and TRBJ2-1; a possible D gene is TRBD1 (6 bases). Germline lookup yields CDR1 SNHLY and CDR2 FYNNEI. Trimming took off 4 bases at V and 14 bases at J, with 12 bases between the two ends. CDR3 length: 11 amino acids. The CDR3 region is CASSGSGGKFF. CDR3 nucleotide sequence: TGTGCCAGCAGTGGGTCTGGGGGCAAGTTCTTC.

The chain recombines TRBV14 with TRBJ2-3; no clear D gene. The length of the CDR3 is 13 residues. Trimming pared 2 bases from V and 4 bases from J, leaving 7 bases between. CDR1 SGHDN and CDR2 FVKESK come from the germline V gene. Written as DNA, the CDR3 is TGTGCCAGCAGCCAAAATTCGGCAGATACGCAGTATTTT. Protein sequence: CASSQNSADTQYF.

The genes are TRBV19 and TRBJ2-7; TRBD1 matches 7 bases. After removal of 2 bases from V and 0 bases from J, the junction contained 7 bases not matched to a gene. The length of the CDR3 is 16 residues. Looked up from germline, CDR1 is LNHDA and CDR2 is SQIVND (reference sequence). The CDR3 reads CASSIFLGTDSYEQYF. The CDR3 DNA follows: TGTGCCAGTAGTATATTCCTCGGGACAGACTCCTACGAGCAGTACTTC.

There are a few counts of this clone. The chain combines TRBV6-5 with TRBJ1-4; 7 nucleotides match TRBD1. Germline V gene lookup returns CDR1 MNHEY and CDR2 SVGAGI. The V gene end was trimmed by 6 bases and the J gene end by 5 bases; junction bases not matched to a gene: 9. CDR3 length: 15 residues. For the CDR3, the DNA is TGTGCCAGCAGAGATCTGGACAGGAGAAATGAAAAACTGTTTTTT. This gives the protein CASRDLDRRNEKLFF.

The CDR3, as DNA: TGTGCCAGCAGTCCTGGACAGGGGGCGCGAAAAGCTTTCTTT. It specifies CASSPGQGARKAFF. The genes are TRBV28 and TRBJ1-1, with 11 bases matching TRBD1. Per germline, CDR1 MDHEN and CDR2 SYDVKM. CDR3 length: 14 residues. V lost 5 bases, J lost 9 bases, and 8 bases stayed unmatched.

This chain links TRBV6-5 with TRBJ2-2; 9 nucleotides match TRBD2. This CDR3 is built from 15 residues. The germline V gene has CDR1 MNHEY and CDR2 SVGAGI. The ends lost 7 bases at V and 6 bases at J; junction bases unmatched: 9. This chain's CDR3 is CASTAGGPGSGELFF. The CDR3 DNA is TGTGCCAGCACTGCGGGGGGGCCTGGTTCCGGGGAGCTGTTTTTT.

This chain joins TRBV19 and TRBJ2-5, with 10 nucleotides matching TRBD1. The CDR3 runs to 17 residues. Germline V gene data show CDR1 as LNHDA and CDR2 as SQIVND (reference sequence). V lost 4 bases and J lost 1; bases outside the gene matches: 9. Here the CDR3 reads CASSTSGTGAPQETQYF. The CDR3 DNA follows: TGTGCCAGTAGTACATCCGGGACAGGGGCTCCCCAAGAGACCCAGTACTTC.

The chain couples TRBV19 to TRBJ2-1; 7 bases line up with TRBD2. Losses at the gene ends were 4 bases for V and 8 bases for J; bases not matched to a gene: 11. Per the germline V gene, CDR1 is LNHDA and CDR2 is SQIVND (reference sequence). This CDR3 region has 15 residues. CDR3 nucleotide sequence: TGTGCCAGTAGTAGGGCCAGGGAGGGGTTCTATGAGCAGTTCTTC. It encodes CASSRAREGFYEQFF.

The chain couples TRBV4-1 to TRBJ1-1; 9 nucleotides match TRBD1. The CDR3 is 18 residues long. Germline V gene lookup returns CDR1 MGHRA and CDR2 YSYEKL. With V trimmed by 0 bases and J by 0 bases, 8 bases remained unmatched. The CDR3 bases are TGCGCCAGCAGCCAAGATCGGGACAGGGTGGCGGTGAACACTGAAGCTTTCTTT. Its protein product is CASSQDRDRVAVNTEAFF.

V is TRBV4-2 and J is TRBJ1-6, with D tentatively TRBD1 (5 bases). Germline values: CDR1 LGHNA, CDR2 YNFKEQ. CDR3 length equals 15 residues. The V gene lost 3 bases and the J gene lost 5 bases, with 11 bases spanning the gap. The CDR3 reads CASSQGPIDNSPLHF. CDR3 sequence (DNA): TGTGCCAGCAGCCAGGGGCCGATAGATAATTCACCCCTCCACTTT.

This clone has a single count. This sequence joins TRBV2 and TRBJ1-1; D is unclear. The CDR3 is made up of 12 amino acids. The germline V gene has CDR1 SNHLY and CDR2 FYNNEI. Trimming stripped 1 base from V and 5 bases from J, with 5 bases between. The CDR3 is CASSEGRTEAFF. DNA of the CDR3: TGTGCCAGCAGTGAAGGCAGAACTGAAGCTTTCTTT.

The rearrangement uses TRBV7-9 and TRBJ1-3; TRBD1 matches at 7 bases. CDR3 length: 15 residues. Per germline, CDR1 SEHNR and CDR2 FQNEAQ (reference sequence). J lost 2 bases, V lost 5 bases, and 6 bases had no gene match. The CDR3 DNA reads as TGTGCCAGCAGCCATCCGACAGGGACTGGAAACACCATATATTTT. As protein: CASSHPTGTGNTIYF.

This sequence joins TRBV18 and TRBJ1-2; TRBD1 might be the D (6 bases). The CDR3 runs 15 residues. Trimming removed 4 bases at V and 3 bases at J, with 15 bases between. CDR1 is KGHSH, CDR2 LQKENI, per germline. CDR3 sequence (DNA): TGTGCCAGCTCACAGCCGGGACAAGCCGACTATGGCTACACCTTC. It codes for CASSQPGQADYGYTF.

The chain employs TRBV27 and TRBJ1-6, with 7 bases matching TRBD1. CDR1 and CDR2 (germline): MNHEY, SMNVEV (reference sequence). Germline trimming cut 4 bases from V and 6 bases from J; bases unmatched to any gene: 15. CDR3 length equals 18 residues. The CDR3 DNA sequence: TGTGCCAGCAGTTATTCAGGACCCATGACAGGGACTAATTCACCCCTCCACTTT. Translated, it gives CASSYSGPMTGTNSPLHF.

The V gene is TRBV5-1, the J gene TRBJ1-6; D call uncertain. The CDR3 is made up of 14 amino acids. V was shortened by 0 bases and J by 7 bases, with 8 bases between the two germline ends. Germline V gene lookup returns CDR1 SGHRS and CDR2 YFSETQ. The CDR3 region is CASSLDGENSPLHF. In DNA form, the CDR3 reads TGCGCCAGCAGCTTGGACGGTGAAAATTCACCCCTCCACTTT.